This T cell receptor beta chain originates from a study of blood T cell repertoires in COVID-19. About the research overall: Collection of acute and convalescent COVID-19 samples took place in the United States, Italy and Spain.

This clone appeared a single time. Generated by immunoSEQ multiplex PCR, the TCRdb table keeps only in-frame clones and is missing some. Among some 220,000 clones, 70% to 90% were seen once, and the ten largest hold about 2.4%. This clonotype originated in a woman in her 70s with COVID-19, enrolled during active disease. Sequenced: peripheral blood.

The CDR3 bases are TGTGCCAGCAGCCCCCGGAGCTACACAGATACGCAGTATTTT. This sequence encodes CASSPRSYTDTQYF. The rearrangement uses TRBV9 and TRBJ2-3; D not certain. The ends were cut back, 4 bases at V and 2 bases at J, with 11 bases in the middle. This CDR3 is 14 amino acids long. In germline, CDR1 is SGDLS, CDR2 YYNGEE.